This T cell receptor (beta chain) is drawn from a study of blood T cells in healthy people across ages (dated by TCRdb to between 2015 and 2017). Context from the whole study: In model experiments, template switching captured about one uniquely barcoded TCR beta cDNA molecule for every two T cells. Age-related changes in TCR beta repertoire diversity were measured in the study by deep sequencing normalized with unique cDNA molecular identifiers. The donors were split into four age groups: young (average about 16 years), middle-aged (more than 35), aged (more than 60) and long-lived (over 80). To avoid experimental bias, donors of different ages were randomly spread across the sequencing lanes. For two donors (one aged 18 to 29 and one aged 80 or older), the study analyzed two additional independent replicas of 1 million unique cDNA reads from the same blood draw. Beyond this particular receptor, the publication reports: Observed TCR beta diversity per million T cells fell roughly linearly with age, and a significant reduction was already apparent by age roughly 40. Conclusive comparison of naive and antigen-experienced compartments was prevented by the profiling of bulk unsorted PBMCs. Estimates of total diversity based on one million sequenced T cells were considered lower bounds and underestimates. Observed TCR beta diversity correlated strongly with the percentage of naive T cells measured by flow cytometry. The CMV infection status of donors was not known, potentially confounding age-related changes in expanded clonotypes. Compared with the aged group, the long-lived group had more naive CD4+ T cells, fewer expanded clones and increased TCR diversity, suggesting age selection.

The donors were about 40 Caucasian individuals from Russia, aged 6 to 90 years, who were systemically healthy. Each donor gave around 9 milliliters of peripheral blood, collected into EDTA-treated Vacutainer tubes. PBMCs were isolated by Ficoll-Paque density-gradient centrifugation, with at least 7 million obtained per sample. Total RNA was extracted from PBMCs with Trizol reagent, with at least 5 micrograms obtained per sample. Naive CD45RAhigh/CD27high T cell percentages were measured by flow cytometry on a PBMC aliquot from every donor. Of note for this clonotype: Its antigen specificity is not known. Nothing much larger sits one base from this clone, and base qualities are not available.

The library was made by 5' RACE. Sequencer: Illumina HiSeq 2500. A second about 6 to 11 cycle PCR used a sample-barcoded 5' primer and a J-beta primer mix. A unique molecular identifier was introduced onto each TCR beta cDNA molecule by a template-switch 5' adaptor carrying 12 random nucleotides. Each sample yielded at least 3 million CDR3-containing paired-end reads. First-strand cDNA was synthesized from all RNA with the Mint cDNA synthesis kit, primed by a TRBC-specific oligonucleotide. All cDNA was treated with uracil-DNA glycosylase and then went through a first 18-cycle PCR with the universal primers M1SS and BC2_uni_R. The authors' pipeline ran thus. For normalization, 1 million high-quality reads, each with a distinct molecular identifier, were randomly selected from each sample. Instead of being binned into consensus sequences, reads that shared molecular identifiers were thrown out. MiTCR, run with a Q25 quality threshold and the strictest error-elimination algorithm, handled CDR3 identification, clonotype clustering and error correction. A nonparametric unseen species model with Euler transformation was used to estimate a lower bound on total TCR beta diversity. Starting from the raw public reads, TCRdb applied fastp trimming at Q25, assembled clones with MiXCR and retained in-frame beta chains. Each CDR3 protein appears once, grouped with its most common genes and DNA. TCRdb, not the authors, supplied the V and J calls. The sample includes around 1,600,000 distinct CDR3 sequences, with 35% to 45% observed a single time. Just over 4% of the sample lies in the top ten.

Reading from cysteine to phenylalanine, the CDR3 counts 17 amino acids. Of all the DNA, just the CDR3 is kept, 51 bases in frame from base 1. Looking up the germline V gene yields CDR1 LGHNT and CDR2 FRNRAP. V was cut back by 0 bases and J by 1 base, leaving a gap of 16 bases between them. This sequence originates from a woman aged 18-29 years in good health. The sequence is built from TRBV12-5 and TRBJ2-7, with no D gene named confidently. Sequencing input: blood. The DNA sequence follows: TGTGCTAGTGGTTTGGTACCCTGGACCGATGTTTCCTACGAGCAGTACTTC. Translated, this is CASGLVPWTDVSYEQYF.